This TCR beta chain was sequenced in a study of T cells in Graves' hyperthyroidism and ophthalmopathy. Study summary: Peripheral blood was acquired at first diagnosis, ahead of any therapy whatsoever.

The TCR beta CDR3 regions underwent amplification using RNA transcripts as the source. Using the HTBI primer set, a first-round RT-PCR was run on the TCR CDR3. MiXCR was run by TCRdb on the multiplex PCR reads, yielding one entry per CDR3 protein. The sample includes 800,000 or so distinct CDR3 sequences, more than 30% seen only once; the top ten take approximately 10%. The CDR3 runs to 18 residues. Trimming removed 2 bases from V and 8 bases from J; junction bases left unmatched: 15. CDR1 and CDR2 from the germline V gene are SGDLS and YYNGEE. Clinicians diagnosed patients from clinical symptoms, serum thyroxine and TRAb, thyroid ultrasound and orbital computed tomography. PBMCs came from more than 8.5 ml fresh peripheral blood.

The V and J genes are TRBV9 and TRBJ2-2, with 10 bases fitting TRBD2. Sequenced material: blood. The TCR sequence derives from a man between 18 and 35 years old with Graves' hyperthyroidism. The CDR3 protein is CASSVDPGSGRPRGELFF. CDR3 in DNA: TGTGCCAGCAGCGTCGACCCCGGTAGCGGGAGGCCTAGGGGGGAGCTGTTTTTT.